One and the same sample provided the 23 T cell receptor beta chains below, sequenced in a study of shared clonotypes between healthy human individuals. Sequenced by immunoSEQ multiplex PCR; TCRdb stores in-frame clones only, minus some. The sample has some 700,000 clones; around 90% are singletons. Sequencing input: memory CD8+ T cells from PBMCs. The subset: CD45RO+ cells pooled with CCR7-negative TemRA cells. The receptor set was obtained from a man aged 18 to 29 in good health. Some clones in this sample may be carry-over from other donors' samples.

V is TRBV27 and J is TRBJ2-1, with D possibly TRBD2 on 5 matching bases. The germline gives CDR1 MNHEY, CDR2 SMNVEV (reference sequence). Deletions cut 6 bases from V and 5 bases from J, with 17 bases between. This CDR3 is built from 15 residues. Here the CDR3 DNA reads TGTGCCAGCAGCCCCCTCCTGCGGGCAAACAATGAGCAGTTCTTC. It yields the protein CASSPLLRANNEQFF.

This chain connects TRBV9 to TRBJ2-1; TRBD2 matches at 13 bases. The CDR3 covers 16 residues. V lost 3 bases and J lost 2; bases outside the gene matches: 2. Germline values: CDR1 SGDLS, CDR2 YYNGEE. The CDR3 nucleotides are TGTGCCAGCAGCGCCGGGACTAGCGGGGCCTACAATGAGCAGTTCTTC. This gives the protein CASSAGTSGAYNEQFF.

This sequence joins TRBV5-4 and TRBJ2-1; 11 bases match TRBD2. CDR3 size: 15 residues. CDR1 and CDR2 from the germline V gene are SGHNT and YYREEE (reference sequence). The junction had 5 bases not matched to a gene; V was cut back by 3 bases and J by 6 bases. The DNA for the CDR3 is TGTGCCAGCAGCTCGGGACTAGCGGCTTCCAATGAGCAGTTCTTC. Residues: CASSSGLAASNEQFF.

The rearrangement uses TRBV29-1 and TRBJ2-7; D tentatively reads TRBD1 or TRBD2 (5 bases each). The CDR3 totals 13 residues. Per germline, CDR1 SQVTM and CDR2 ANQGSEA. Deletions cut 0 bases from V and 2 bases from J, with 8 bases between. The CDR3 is CSVEEGTPYEQYF. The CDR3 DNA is TGCAGCGTTGAAGAGGGGACCCCCTACGAGCAGTACTTC.

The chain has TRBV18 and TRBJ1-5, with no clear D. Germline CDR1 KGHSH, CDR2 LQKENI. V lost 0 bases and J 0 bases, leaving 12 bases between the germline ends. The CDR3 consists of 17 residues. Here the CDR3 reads CASSPPGLGYSNQPQHF. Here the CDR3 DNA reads TGTGCCAGCTCACCACCGGGGTTGGGATATAGCAATCAGCCCCAGCATTTT.

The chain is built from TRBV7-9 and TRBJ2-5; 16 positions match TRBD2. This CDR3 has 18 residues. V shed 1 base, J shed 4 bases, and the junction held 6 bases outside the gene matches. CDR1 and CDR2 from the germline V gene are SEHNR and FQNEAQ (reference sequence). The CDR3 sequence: CASSLGGLAGGPGETQYF. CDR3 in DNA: TGTGCCAGCAGCTTAGGGGGACTAGCGGGAGGGCCGGGAGAGACCCAGTACTTC. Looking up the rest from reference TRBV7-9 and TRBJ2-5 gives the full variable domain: DTGVSQNPRHKITKRGQNVTFRCDPISEHNRLYWYRQTLGQGPEFLTYFQNEAQLEKSRLLSDRFSAERPKGSFSTLEIQRTEQGDSAMYLCASSLGGLAGGPGETQYFGPGTRLLVL.

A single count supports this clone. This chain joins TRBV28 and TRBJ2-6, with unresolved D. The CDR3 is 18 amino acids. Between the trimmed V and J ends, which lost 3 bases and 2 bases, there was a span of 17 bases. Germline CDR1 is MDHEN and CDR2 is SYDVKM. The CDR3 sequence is CASSFLPGISTGANVLTF. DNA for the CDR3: TGTGCCAGCAGTTTTCTACCGGGTATTTCGACTGGGGCCAACGTCCTGACTTTC.

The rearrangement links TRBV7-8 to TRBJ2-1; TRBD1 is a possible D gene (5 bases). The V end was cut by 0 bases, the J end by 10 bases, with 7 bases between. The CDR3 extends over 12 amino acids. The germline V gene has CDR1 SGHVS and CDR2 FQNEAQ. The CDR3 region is CASSLAYREQFF. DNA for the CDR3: TGTGCCAGCAGCTTAGCGTACAGGGAGCAGTTCTTC.

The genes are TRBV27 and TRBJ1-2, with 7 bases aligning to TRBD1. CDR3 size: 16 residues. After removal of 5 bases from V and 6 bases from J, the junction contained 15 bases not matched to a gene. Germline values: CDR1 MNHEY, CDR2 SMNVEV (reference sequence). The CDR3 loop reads CASSPRQGPLEHGYTF. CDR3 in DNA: TGTGCCAGCAGTCCCCGACAGGGCCCCCTCGAGCATGGCTACACCTTC.

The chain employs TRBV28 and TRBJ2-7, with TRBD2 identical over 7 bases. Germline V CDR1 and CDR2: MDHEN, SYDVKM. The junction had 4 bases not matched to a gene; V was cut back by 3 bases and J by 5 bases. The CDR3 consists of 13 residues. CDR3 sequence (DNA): TGTGCCAGCAGTTTGACGGGAGGCAACGAGCAGTACTTC. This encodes CASSLTGGNEQYF.

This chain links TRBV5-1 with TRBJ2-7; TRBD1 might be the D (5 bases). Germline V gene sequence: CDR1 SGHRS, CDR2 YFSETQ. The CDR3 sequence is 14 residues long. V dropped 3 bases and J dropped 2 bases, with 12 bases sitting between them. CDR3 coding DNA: TGCGCCAGCAGCTCCTGGGGCTCCACCTACGAGCAGTACTTC. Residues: CASSSWGSTYEQYF.

CDR3 DNA: TGCAGCGTTGAGGGGCTGGCGGGGGCTGTAAGCAATGAGCAGTTCTTC. This sequence encodes CSVEGLAGAVSNEQFF. The V and J genes are TRBV29-1 and TRBJ2-1; D may be TRBD2 (7 bases). The CDR3 contains 16 residues. Germline lookup yields CDR1 SQVTM and CDR2 ANQGSEA. The germline V and J ends were trimmed by 3 bases and 6 bases, with 21 bases remaining between them.

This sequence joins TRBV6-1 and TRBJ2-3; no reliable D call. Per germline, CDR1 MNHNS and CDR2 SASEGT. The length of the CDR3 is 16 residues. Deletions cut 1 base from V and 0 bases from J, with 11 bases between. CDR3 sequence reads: CASSEGRFSSTDTQYF. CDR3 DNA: TGTGCCAGCAGTGAAGGGCGCTTTTCTAGCACAGATACGCAGTATTTT.

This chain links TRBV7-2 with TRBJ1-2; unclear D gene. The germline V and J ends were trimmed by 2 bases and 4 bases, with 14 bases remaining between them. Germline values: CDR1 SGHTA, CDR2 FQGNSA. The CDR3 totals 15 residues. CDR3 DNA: TGTGCCAGCAGCTTAAGCACGGGGTGGGGCTATGGCTACACCTTC. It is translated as CASSLSTGWGYGYTF.

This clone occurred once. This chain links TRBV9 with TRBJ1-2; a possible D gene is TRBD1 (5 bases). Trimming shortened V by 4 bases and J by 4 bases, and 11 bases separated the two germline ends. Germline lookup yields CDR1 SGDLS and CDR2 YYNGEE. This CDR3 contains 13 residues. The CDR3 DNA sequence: TGTGCCAGCAGCCGCCAGGGCCGCTATGGCTACACCTTC. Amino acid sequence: CASSRQGRYGYTF.

DNA for the CDR3: TGTGCCAGCAGCCCTCCGGGACAGGGGTATAATGAAAAACTGTTTTTT. It translates to CASSPPGQGYNEKLFF. The V and J genes are TRBV28 and TRBJ1-4, with TRBD1 matching over 10 bases. With V trimmed by 6 bases and J by 4 bases, 8 bases remained unmatched. This CDR3 region has 16 residues. Germline-derived CDR1 and CDR2 are MDHEN and SYDVKM.

The CDR3 loop reads CASSFGESGELFF. The CDR3 DNA follows: TGTGCCAGCAGTTTTGGAGAGAGCGGGGAGCTGTTTTTT. This chain connects TRBV27 to TRBJ2-2; unclear D gene. The CDR3 has 13 residues. Looked up from germline, CDR1 is MNHEY and CDR2 is SMNVEV (reference sequence). Trimming pared 3 bases from V and 7 bases from J, leaving 9 bases between.

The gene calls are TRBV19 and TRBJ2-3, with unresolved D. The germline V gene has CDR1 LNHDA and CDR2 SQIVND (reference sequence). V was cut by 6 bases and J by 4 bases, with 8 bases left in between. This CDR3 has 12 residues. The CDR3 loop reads CASSLPSDTQYF. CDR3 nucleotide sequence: TGTGCCAGTAGCCTTCCGTCAGATACGCAGTATTTT. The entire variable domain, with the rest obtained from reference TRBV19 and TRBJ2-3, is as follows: DGGITQSPKYLFRKEGQNVTLSCEQNLNHDAMYWYRQDPGQGLRLIYYSQIVNDFQKGDIAEGYSVSREKKESFPLTVTSAQKNPTAFYLCASSLPSDTQYFGPGTRLTVL.

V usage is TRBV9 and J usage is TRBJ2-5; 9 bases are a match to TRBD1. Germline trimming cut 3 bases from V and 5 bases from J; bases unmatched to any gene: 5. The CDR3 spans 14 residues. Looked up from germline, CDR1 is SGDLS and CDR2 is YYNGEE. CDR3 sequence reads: CASSGQGGTETQYF. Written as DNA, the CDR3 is TGTGCCAGCAGCGGACAGGGGGGGACGGAGACCCAGTACTTC.

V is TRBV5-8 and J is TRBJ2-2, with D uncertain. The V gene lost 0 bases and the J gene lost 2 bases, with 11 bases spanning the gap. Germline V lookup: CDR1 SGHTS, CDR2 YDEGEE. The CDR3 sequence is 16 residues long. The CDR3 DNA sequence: TGTGCCAGCAGCTTGGTTAGGAACGGAAACACCGGGGAGCTGTTTTTT. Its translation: CASSLVRNGNTGELFF.

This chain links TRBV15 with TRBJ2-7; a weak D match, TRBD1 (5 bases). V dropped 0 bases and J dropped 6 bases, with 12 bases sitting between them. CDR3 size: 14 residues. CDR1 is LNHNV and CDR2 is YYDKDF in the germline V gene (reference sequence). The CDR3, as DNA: TGTGCCACCAGCAGAGATTTGTCAGGGTTCGAGCAGTACTTC. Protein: CATSRDLSGFEQYF.

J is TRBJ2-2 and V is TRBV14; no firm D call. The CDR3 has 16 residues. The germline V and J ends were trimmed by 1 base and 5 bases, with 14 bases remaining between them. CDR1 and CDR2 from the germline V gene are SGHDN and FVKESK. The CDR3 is CASSQATPGLTGELFF. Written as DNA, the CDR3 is TGTGCCAGCAGCCAAGCCACCCCTGGGTTAACCGGGGAGCTGTTTTTT.

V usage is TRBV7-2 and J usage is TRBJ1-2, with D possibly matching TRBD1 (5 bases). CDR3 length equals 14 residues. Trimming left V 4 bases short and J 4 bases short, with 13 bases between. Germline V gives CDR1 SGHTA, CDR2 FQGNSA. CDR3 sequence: CASSWADSSYGYTF. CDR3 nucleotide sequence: TGTGCCAGCAGCTGGGCTGACAGTTCCTATGGCTACACCTTC.